This T cell receptor (beta chain) was recovered during a study of OX40 agonist ivuxolimab in advanced cancers. With regard to the full study: Ivuxolimab was a fully human IgG2 agonistic monoclonal antibody targeting the costimulatory receptor OX40 (CD134). Intravenous ivuxolimab was administered to patients every 2 weeks at six dose levels: 0.01, 0.1, 0.3, 1.5, 3 and 10 mg/kg. Among the 50 to 55 dose-escalation patients, around 20 had hepatocellular carcinoma, roughly 15 melanoma, 9 renal cell carcinoma and 9 head and neck cancer. The dose-escalation cohort was over 70% male with a mean age of about 65 years, ranging from roughly 23 to 79. Patients were allowed to have had prior anti-PD-1, anti-PD-L1 or anti-CTLA-4 therapy, and approximately 40% of the dose-escalation patients had been treated with checkpoint inhibitors. Partial responses occurred in three dose-escalation patients: two with cutaneous melanoma and one with hepatocellular carcinoma. Peripheral TCRbeta sequencing aimed to test whether ivuxolimab altered TCR sequence diversity and caused clonal T-cell expansion. The monotherapy dose-escalation portion (N ≈ 55 patients) of the phase I ivuxolimab trial is reported in the paper. The paper's findings and limits, for the study overall: At doses of 0.1 to 3.0 mg/kg, clonal expansion of both CD4+ and CD8+ T cells in blood was seen between baseline and week 6. Which antigens the clonally expanded peripheral T cells were specific for was not determined. Low levels of normalized T-cell clonal expansion were also seen in some patients who did not respond. After ivuxolimab, expanded clones were on average more numerous among CD8+ T cells than among CD4+ T cells. In the 0.1-3.0 mg/kg groups, partial responders were among the patients with the lowest normalized peripheral clonal expansion, particularly in CD8+ T cells.

Genomic DNA was isolated from the sorted cells so that the TCRbeta CDR3 region could be sequenced. The immunoSEQ Assay was used for sequencing of TCRbeta CDR3 regions. The immuneACCESS repertoire file appears here via TCRdb, limited to in-frame rearrangements. These files lack a portion of the clones; in checked studies, under half of the deficit traces to unresolved V genes, and the cause of the others is not known. This sample comprises about 48,000 clones, more than 85% of them detected only once. Roughly 4.9% of the sample rests with the top ten. There are a few counts of this clone. The clone's antigen remains unknown. No qualities accompany the bases; no much larger clone lies one base away. CDR1 and CDR2 (MRHNA, SNTAGT) derive from the germline V gene. The V end loses 5 bases and the J end loses 1 base, and a stretch of 3 bases separates them. The CDR3, cysteine through phenylalanine, is 12 amino acids long. Kept here is only the CDR3 DNA, which spans 36 bases and is read in frame from base 1.

Patients with a history of autoimmune disease or receiving systemic immunosuppression were excluded from the trial. In every dose cohort, peripheral blood was drawn for TCR sequencing at baseline, cycle 4 day 1, and cycle 7 day 1. The samples were taken from a phase I, first-in-human, multicenter, open-label dose-escalation trial of ivuxolimab. The trial enrolled adults with locally advanced or metastatic head and neck squamous cell, hepatocellular, melanoma or renal cell carcinoma. Before TCR sequencing, CD4+ and CD8+ T cells were separately sorted from peripheral blood. The sequence is built from TRBV6-4 and TRBJ2-4, with the D segment identity uncertain. The sequence was collected from an adult with an advanced solid tumor such as melanoma, head and neck, liver or kidney cancer. Material: CD4+ or CD8+ T cells sorted from blood, obtained in a trial of the OX40 agonist ivuxolimab. The CDR3 is CASSRAKNIQYF. At the DNA level, the sequence is TGTGCCAGCAGTAGGGCCAAAAACATTCAGTACTTC.